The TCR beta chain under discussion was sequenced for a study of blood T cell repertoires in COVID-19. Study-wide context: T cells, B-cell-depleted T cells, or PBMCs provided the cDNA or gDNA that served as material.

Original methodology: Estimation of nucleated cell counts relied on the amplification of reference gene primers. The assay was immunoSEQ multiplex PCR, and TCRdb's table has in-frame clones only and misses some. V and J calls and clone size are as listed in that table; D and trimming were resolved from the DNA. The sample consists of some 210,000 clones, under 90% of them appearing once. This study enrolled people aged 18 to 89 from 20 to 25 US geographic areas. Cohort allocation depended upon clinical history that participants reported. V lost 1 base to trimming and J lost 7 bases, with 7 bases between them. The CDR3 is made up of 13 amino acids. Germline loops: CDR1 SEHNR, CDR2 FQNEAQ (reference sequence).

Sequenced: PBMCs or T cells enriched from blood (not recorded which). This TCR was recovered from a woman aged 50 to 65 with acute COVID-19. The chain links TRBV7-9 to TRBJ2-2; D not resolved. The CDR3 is CASSLDTDGELFF. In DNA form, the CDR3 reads TGTGCCAGCAGCTTAGATACAGACGGGGAGCTGTTTTTT.